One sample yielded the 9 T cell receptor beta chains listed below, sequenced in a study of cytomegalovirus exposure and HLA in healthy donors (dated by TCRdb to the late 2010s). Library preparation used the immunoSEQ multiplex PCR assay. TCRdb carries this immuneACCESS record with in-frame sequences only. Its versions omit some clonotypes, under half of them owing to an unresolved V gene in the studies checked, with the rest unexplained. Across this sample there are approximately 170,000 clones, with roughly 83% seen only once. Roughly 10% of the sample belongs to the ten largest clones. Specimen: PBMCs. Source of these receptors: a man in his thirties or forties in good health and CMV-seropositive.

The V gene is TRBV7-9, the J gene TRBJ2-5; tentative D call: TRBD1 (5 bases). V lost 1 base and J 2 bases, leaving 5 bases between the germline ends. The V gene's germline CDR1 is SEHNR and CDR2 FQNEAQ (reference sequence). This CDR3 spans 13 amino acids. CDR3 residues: CASSLGQQETQYF. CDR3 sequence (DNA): TGTGCCAGCAGCTTAGGACAGCAAGAGACCCAGTACTTC.

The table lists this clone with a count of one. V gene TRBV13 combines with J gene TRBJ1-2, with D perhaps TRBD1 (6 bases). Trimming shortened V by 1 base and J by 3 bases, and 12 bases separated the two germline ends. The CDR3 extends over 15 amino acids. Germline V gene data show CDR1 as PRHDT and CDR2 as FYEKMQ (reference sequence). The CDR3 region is CASSLALRGYYGYTF. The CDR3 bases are TGTGCCAGCAGCTTAGCCCTCAGGGGATACTATGGCTACACCTTC. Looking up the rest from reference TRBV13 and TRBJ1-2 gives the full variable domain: AAGVIQSPRHLIKEKRETATLKCYPIPRHDTVYWYQQGPGQDPQFLISFYEKMQSDKGSIPDRFSAQQFSDYHSELNMSSLELGDSALYFCASSLALRGYYGYTFGSGTRLTVV.

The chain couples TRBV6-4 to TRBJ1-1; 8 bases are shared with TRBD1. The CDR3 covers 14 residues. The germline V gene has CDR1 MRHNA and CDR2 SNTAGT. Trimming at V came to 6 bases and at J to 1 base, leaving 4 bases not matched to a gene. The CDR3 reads CASSPGQENTEAFF. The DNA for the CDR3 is TGTGCCAGCAGCCCGGGACAGGAGAACACTGAAGCTTTCTTT.

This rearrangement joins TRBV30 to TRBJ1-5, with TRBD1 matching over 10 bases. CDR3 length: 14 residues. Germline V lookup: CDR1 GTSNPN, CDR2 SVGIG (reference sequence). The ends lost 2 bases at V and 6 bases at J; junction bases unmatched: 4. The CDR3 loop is CAWSRTGGGQPQHF. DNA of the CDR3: TGTGCCTGGAGTCGGACAGGGGGGGGTCAGCCCCAGCATTTT.

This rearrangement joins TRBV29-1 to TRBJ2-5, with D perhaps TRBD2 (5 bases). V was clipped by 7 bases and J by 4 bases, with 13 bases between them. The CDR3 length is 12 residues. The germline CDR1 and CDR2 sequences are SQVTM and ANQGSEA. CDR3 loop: CSAVRRGETQYF. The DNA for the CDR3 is TGCAGCGCTGTTCGTCGGGGAGAGACCCAGTACTTC.

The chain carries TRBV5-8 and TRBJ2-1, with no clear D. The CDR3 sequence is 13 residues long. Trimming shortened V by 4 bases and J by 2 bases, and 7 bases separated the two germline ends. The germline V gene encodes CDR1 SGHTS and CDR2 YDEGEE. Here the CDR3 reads CASSQTAYNEQFF. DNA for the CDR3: TGTGCCAGCAGCCAGACTGCCTACAATGAGCAGTTCTTC.

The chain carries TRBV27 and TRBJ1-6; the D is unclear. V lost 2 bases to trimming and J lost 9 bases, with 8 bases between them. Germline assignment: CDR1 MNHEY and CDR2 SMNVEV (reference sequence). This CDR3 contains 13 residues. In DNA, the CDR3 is TGTGCCAGCAGTTTACTGGAGGGTTCACCCCTCCACTTT. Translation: CASSLLEGSPLHF.

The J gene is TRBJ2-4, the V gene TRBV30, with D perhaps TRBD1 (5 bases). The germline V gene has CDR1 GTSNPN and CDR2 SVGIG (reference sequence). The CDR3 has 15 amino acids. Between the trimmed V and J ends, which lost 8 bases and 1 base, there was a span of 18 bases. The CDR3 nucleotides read TGTGCCGGACGCCTTGGACACCTGGCCAAAAACATTCAGTACTTC. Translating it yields CAGRLGHLAKNIQYF. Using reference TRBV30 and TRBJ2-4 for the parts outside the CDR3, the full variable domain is SQTIHQWPATLVQPVGSPLSLECTVEGTSNPNLYWYRQAAGRGLQLLFYSVGIGQISSEVPQNLSASRPQDRQFILSSKKLLLSDSGFYLCAGRLGHLAKNIQYFGAGTRLSVL.

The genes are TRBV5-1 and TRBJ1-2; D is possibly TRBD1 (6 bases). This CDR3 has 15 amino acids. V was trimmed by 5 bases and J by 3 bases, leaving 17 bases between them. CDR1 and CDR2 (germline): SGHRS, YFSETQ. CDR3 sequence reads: CASSQTTGKDYGYTF. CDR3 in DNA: TGCGCCAGCAGTCAGACGACAGGAAAGGACTATGGCTACACCTTC.